This T cell receptor (beta chain) derives from a study of control samples from healthy donors and cancer patients. Trimming stripped 0 bases from V and 4 bases from J, with 7 bases between. Per the germline V gene, CDR1 is SGHRS and CDR2 is YFSETQ. CDR3 length equals 14 residues. Clones were read by immunoSEQ multiplex PCR, and TCRdb kept only the in-frame ones, dropping some. The top ten hold about 25% of the sample, which has 28,000 or so clones, 82% seen once. The receptor was isolated from a man aged 60 to 75 with colorectal cancer. The specimen sequenced was PBMCs. The J gene is TRBJ2-2, the V gene TRBV5-1; D is unclear. CDR3 sequence: CASSLDSATGELFF. In DNA, the CDR3 is TGCGCCAGCAGCTTGGACAGCGCCACCGGGGAGCTGTTTTTT.